This is a list of T cell receptor beta chains from one sample in a study of blood T cell repertoires in COVID-19. TCRdb's copy holds only in-frame clones and misses some; the assay was immunoSEQ multiplex PCR. The table has some 220,000 clones, approximately 87% seen once; the top ten hold approximately 2.8%. Material: PBMCs or T cells enriched from blood (not recorded which). Every receptor here comes from a woman aged 45-65 years in a cohort exposed to, infected with or recovered from COVID-19 (not recorded which). The CDR3 runs from the conserved cysteine through the conserved F or W. D genes are given only for firm matches. Rows may omit the clone size; those that give it use once, few, many or a size class.

j_call: TRBJ1-5; d_call: NA; clone_size: NA; v_call: TRBV2; cdr3_nt: TGTGCCAGCAGTGAAGCCCGGGGCGGGGGGTCTCAGCCCCAGCATTTT; cdr3_aa: CASSEARGGGSQPQHF
j_call: TRBJ2-7; d_call: NA; clone_size: NA; v_call: TRBV19; cdr3_nt: TGTGCCAGTAGTAAAAGCGACGCAAAATACGAGCAGTACTTC; cdr3_aa: CASSKSDAKYEQYF
j_call: TRBJ2-1; d_call: NA; clone_size: NA; v_call: TRBV24-1; cdr3_nt: TGTGCCACCAGTGAACCAGGGCAAGAGCAGTTCTTC; cdr3_aa: CATSEPGQEQFF
j_call: TRBJ2-4; d_call: NA; clone_size: NA; v_call: TRBV5-6; cdr3_nt: TGTGCCAGCAGCTACGACAGCCGCGGTGGCAAAAACATTCAGTACTTC; cdr3_aa: CASSYDSRGGKNIQYF
j_call: TRBJ2-1; d_call: NA; clone_size: NA; v_call: TRBV7-2; cdr3_nt: TGTGCCAGCAGCTTAGCGGGACAACCAAATGAGCAGTTCTTC; cdr3_aa: CASSLAGQPNEQFF
j_call: TRBJ1-2; d_call: NA; clone_size: NA; v_call: TRBV10-3; cdr3_nt: TGTGCCATCAGTGAGTCGAGTTTGGTGGGAGCTAACTATGGCTACACCTTC; cdr3_aa: CAISESSLVGANYGYTF
j_call: TRBJ2-2; d_call: NA; clone_size: NA; v_call: TRBV5-1; cdr3_nt: TGCGCCAGCAGCCAAACAGGGTTAACGAACACCGGGGAGCTGTTTTTT; cdr3_aa: CASSQTGLTNTGELFF
j_call: TRBJ2-5; d_call: NA; clone_size: NA; v_call: TRBV5-1; cdr3_nt: TGCGCCAGCAGAGGGGCGGGGACGCTCCAAGAGACCCAGTACTTC; cdr3_aa: CASRGAGTLQETQYF
j_call: TRBJ1-2; d_call: NA; clone_size: NA; v_call: TRBV7-3; cdr3_nt: TGTGCCAGCAGTCCAGGGCCGGACTATGGCTACACCTTC; cdr3_aa: CASSPGPDYGYTF
j_call: TRBJ2-1; d_call: TRBD2; clone_size: NA; v_call: TRBV10-3; cdr3_nt: TGTGCCATCAGTGAGTCAGCTAGCGGGGGCTCCTACAATGAGCAGTTCTTC; cdr3_aa: CAISESASGGSYNEQFF
j_call: TRBJ2-3; d_call: NA; clone_size: NA; v_call: TRBV9; cdr3_nt: TGTGCCAGCAGCGAGACCACCCCGAGGGATACGCAGTATTTT; cdr3_aa: CASSETTPRDTQYF
j_call: TRBJ2-3; d_call: NA; clone_size: NA; v_call: TRBV7-3; cdr3_nt: TGTGCCAGCAGCTTTTCCGGTCCCACAGATACGCAGTATTTT; cdr3_aa: CASSFSGPTDTQYF
j_call: TRBJ2-2; d_call: TRBD2; clone_size: NA; v_call: TRBV4-1; cdr3_nt: TGCGCCAGCAGCCCGCCAGGCCGGGGGGGGAACACCGGGGAGCTGTTTTTT; cdr3_aa: CASSPPGRGGNTGELFF
j_call: TRBJ1-1; d_call: NA; clone_size: few; v_call: TRBV6-5; cdr3_nt: TGTGCCAGCAGTTACCATAGACAGCTAGAAGCTTTCTTT; cdr3_aa: CASSYHRQLEAFF
j_call: TRBJ2-3; d_call: NA; clone_size: once; v_call: TRBV7-3; cdr3_nt: TGTGCCAGCAGCCCCCTGGGGCAGAGCACAGATACGCAGTATTTT; cdr3_aa: CASSPLGQSTDTQYF
j_call: TRBJ2-7; d_call: TRBD1; clone_size: NA; v_call: TRBV6-5; cdr3_nt: TGTGCCAGCAGACGCTCGGGGACAGGGTACTACGAGCAGTACTTC; cdr3_aa: CASRRSGTGYYEQYF
j_call: TRBJ2-1; d_call: TRBD2; clone_size: NA; v_call: TRBV27; cdr3_nt: TGTGCCAGCAGCCGTACCCAGCTAGCGGGGGAGAACAATGAGCAGTTCTTC; cdr3_aa: CASSRTQLAGENNEQFF
j_call: TRBJ2-2; d_call: TRBD1; clone_size: NA; v_call: TRBV19; cdr3_nt: TGTGCCAGTCGGACAGGGCGGCTCGGCGGGGAGCTGTTTTTT; cdr3_aa: CASRTGRLGGELFF
j_call: TRBJ1-1; d_call: TRBD1; clone_size: NA; v_call: TRBV6-5; cdr3_nt: TGTGCCAGCAGGGGACAGGGTCACACTGAAGCTTTCTTT; cdr3_aa: CASRGQGHTEAFF
j_call: TRBJ1-6; d_call: TRBD1; clone_size: NA; v_call: TRBV11-2; cdr3_nt: TGTGCCAGCAGCTCGGACAGGGTTAATTCACCCCTCCACTTT; cdr3_aa: CASSSDRVNSPLHF
j_call: TRBJ1-1; d_call: TRBD1; clone_size: NA; v_call: TRBV7-2; cdr3_nt: TGTGCCAGCAGCGGACAGGGGGGAGGCACTGAAGCTTTCTTT; cdr3_aa: CASSGQGGGTEAFF
j_call: TRBJ2-5; d_call: TRBD2; clone_size: NA; v_call: TRBV2; cdr3_nt: TGTGCCAGCAGTGCGGCGGGGGGCCCCGAGCGAGAGACCCAGTACTTC; cdr3_aa: CASSAAGGPERETQYF
j_call: TRBJ2-1; d_call: NA; clone_size: NA; v_call: TRBV20-1; cdr3_nt: TGCAGTGCTAGTCGCGGGGGCCGGGAGAATGAGCAGTTCTTC; cdr3_aa: CSASRGGRENEQFF
j_call: TRBJ1-1; d_call: NA; clone_size: NA; v_call: TRBV30; cdr3_nt: TGTGCCTGGAGTGTCCGACAGGATGTCTTGGGTGCTTTCTTT; cdr3_aa: CAWSVRQDVLGAFF
j_call: TRBJ2-7; d_call: NA; clone_size: NA; v_call: TRBV7-3; cdr3_nt: TGTGCCAGCAGCTTAGCCGCAGGGTCCTACGAGCAGTACTTC; cdr3_aa: CASSLAAGSYEQYF
j_call: TRBJ1-1; d_call: TRBD1; clone_size: NA; v_call: TRBV7-8; cdr3_nt: TGTGCCAGTCAGCTTATGTCGGGACAGGTGTACACTGAAGCTTTCTTT; cdr3_aa: CASQLMSGQVYTEAFF
j_call: TRBJ2-7; d_call: NA; clone_size: once; v_call: TRBV14; cdr3_nt: TGTGCCAGCAGCCAAGAAGGAACGGGTTTGCGGCAGTACTTC; cdr3_aa: CASSQEGTGLRQYF
j_call: TRBJ2-1; d_call: TRBD1; clone_size: NA; v_call: TRBV9; cdr3_nt: TGTGCCAGCAGCGTAGCTGCAGGGACAGCCTACAATGAGCAGTTCTTC; cdr3_aa: CASSVAAGTAYNEQFF
j_call: TRBJ2-3; d_call: NA; clone_size: NA; v_call: TRBV3-1/TRBV3-2; cdr3_nt: TGTGCCAGCAGCCGGCGGGCAGGTCGCACAGATACGCAGTATTTT; cdr3_aa: CASSRRAGRTDTQYF
j_call: TRBJ1-5; d_call: NA; clone_size: NA; v_call: TRBV5-5; cdr3_nt: TGTGCCAGCAGCTTGTTCGCAGATAGCAATCAGCCCCAGCATTTT; cdr3_aa: CASSLFADSNQPQHF
j_call: TRBJ2-4; d_call: NA; clone_size: NA; v_call: TRBV7-9; cdr3_nt: TGTGCCAGCAGCTTAGAATTGGGACAAAATGGGGCCAAAAACATTCAGTACTTC; cdr3_aa: CASSLELGQNGAKNIQYF
j_call: TRBJ2-1; d_call: TRBD2; clone_size: NA; v_call: TRBV9; cdr3_nt: TGTGCCAGCAGCCCACGACTCCCGCAGCGGGGGGGCCTGACGGATGAGCAGTTCTTC; cdr3_aa: CASSPRLPQRGGLTDEQFF
j_call: TRBJ2-7; d_call: NA; clone_size: NA; v_call: TRBV9; cdr3_nt: TGTGCCAGCAGCGTAGCCTCTGACAGTTCCGAGCAGTACTTC; cdr3_aa: CASSVASDSSEQYF
j_call: TRBJ2-3; d_call: NA; clone_size: NA; v_call: TRBV30; cdr3_nt: TGTGCCTGGAGGGAGAGCACAGATACGCAGTATTTT; cdr3_aa: CAWRESTDTQYF
j_call: TRBJ2-7; d_call: NA; clone_size: NA; v_call: TRBV28; cdr3_nt: TGTGCCAGCAGCGGTCGGGGAGAGCAGTACTTC; cdr3_aa: CASSGRGEQYF
j_call: TRBJ1-3; d_call: NA; clone_size: NA; v_call: TRBV9; cdr3_nt: TGTGCCAGCAGCGCTGAAGGGGACTCTGGAAACACCATATATTTT; cdr3_aa: CASSAEGDSGNTIYF
j_call: TRBJ1-3; d_call: NA; clone_size: NA; v_call: TRBV30; cdr3_nt: TGTGCCTGGAGTTTCTCAGGCTCTGGAAACACCATATATTTT; cdr3_aa: CAWSFSGSGNTIYF
j_call: TRBJ2-3; d_call: TRBD2; clone_size: once; v_call: TRBV27; cdr3_nt: TGTGCCAGCAGTGAAGCGGGGGGGCCCGCAGATACGCAGTATTTT; cdr3_aa: CASSEAGGPADTQYF
j_call: TRBJ2-3; d_call: TRBD1; clone_size: NA; v_call: TRBV27; cdr3_nt: TGTGCCAGCAGACCGACAGGGGGCGGTACGCAGTATTTT; cdr3_aa: CASRPTGGGTQYF
j_call: TRBJ2-2; d_call: TRBD1; clone_size: few; v_call: TRBV11-2; cdr3_nt: TGTGCCAGCAGCCCCAGACAGGGGCACACCGGGGAGCTGTTTTTT; cdr3_aa: CASSPRQGHTGELFF
j_call: TRBJ1-1; d_call: NA; clone_size: NA; v_call: TRBV12-3/TRBV12-4; cdr3_nt: TGTGCCAGCAGTTTAAGGACGGGAGAAGCTTTCTTT; cdr3_aa: CASSLRTGEAFF
j_call: TRBJ2-7; d_call: NA; clone_size: once; v_call: TRBV5-1; cdr3_nt: TGCGCCAGCAGCGAGGCAGGGACTTACGAGCAGTACTTC; cdr3_aa: CASSEAGTYEQYF
j_call: TRBJ2-6; d_call: NA; clone_size: NA; v_call: TRBV18; cdr3_nt: TGTGCCAGCTCACTTCAACAGGGTTCTGGGGCCAACGTCCTGACTTTC; cdr3_aa: CASSLQQGSGANVLTF
j_call: TRBJ1-5; d_call: NA; clone_size: NA; v_call: TRBV7-2; cdr3_nt: TGTGCCAGCAGCTTAGGGCCAGGGCAGCAGCCCCAGCATTTT; cdr3_aa: CASSLGPGQQPQHF
j_call: TRBJ1-4; d_call: NA; clone_size: NA; v_call: TRBV21-1; cdr3_nt: TGTGCCAGCAGCCTACAGCCAACTAATGAAAAACTGTTTTTT; cdr3_aa: CASSLQPTNEKLFF
j_call: TRBJ2-2; d_call: NA; clone_size: NA; v_call: TRBV6-1; cdr3_nt: TGTGCCAGCAGTGAACCGCAAGACTACGGGGAGCTGTTTTTT; cdr3_aa: CASSEPQDYGELFF